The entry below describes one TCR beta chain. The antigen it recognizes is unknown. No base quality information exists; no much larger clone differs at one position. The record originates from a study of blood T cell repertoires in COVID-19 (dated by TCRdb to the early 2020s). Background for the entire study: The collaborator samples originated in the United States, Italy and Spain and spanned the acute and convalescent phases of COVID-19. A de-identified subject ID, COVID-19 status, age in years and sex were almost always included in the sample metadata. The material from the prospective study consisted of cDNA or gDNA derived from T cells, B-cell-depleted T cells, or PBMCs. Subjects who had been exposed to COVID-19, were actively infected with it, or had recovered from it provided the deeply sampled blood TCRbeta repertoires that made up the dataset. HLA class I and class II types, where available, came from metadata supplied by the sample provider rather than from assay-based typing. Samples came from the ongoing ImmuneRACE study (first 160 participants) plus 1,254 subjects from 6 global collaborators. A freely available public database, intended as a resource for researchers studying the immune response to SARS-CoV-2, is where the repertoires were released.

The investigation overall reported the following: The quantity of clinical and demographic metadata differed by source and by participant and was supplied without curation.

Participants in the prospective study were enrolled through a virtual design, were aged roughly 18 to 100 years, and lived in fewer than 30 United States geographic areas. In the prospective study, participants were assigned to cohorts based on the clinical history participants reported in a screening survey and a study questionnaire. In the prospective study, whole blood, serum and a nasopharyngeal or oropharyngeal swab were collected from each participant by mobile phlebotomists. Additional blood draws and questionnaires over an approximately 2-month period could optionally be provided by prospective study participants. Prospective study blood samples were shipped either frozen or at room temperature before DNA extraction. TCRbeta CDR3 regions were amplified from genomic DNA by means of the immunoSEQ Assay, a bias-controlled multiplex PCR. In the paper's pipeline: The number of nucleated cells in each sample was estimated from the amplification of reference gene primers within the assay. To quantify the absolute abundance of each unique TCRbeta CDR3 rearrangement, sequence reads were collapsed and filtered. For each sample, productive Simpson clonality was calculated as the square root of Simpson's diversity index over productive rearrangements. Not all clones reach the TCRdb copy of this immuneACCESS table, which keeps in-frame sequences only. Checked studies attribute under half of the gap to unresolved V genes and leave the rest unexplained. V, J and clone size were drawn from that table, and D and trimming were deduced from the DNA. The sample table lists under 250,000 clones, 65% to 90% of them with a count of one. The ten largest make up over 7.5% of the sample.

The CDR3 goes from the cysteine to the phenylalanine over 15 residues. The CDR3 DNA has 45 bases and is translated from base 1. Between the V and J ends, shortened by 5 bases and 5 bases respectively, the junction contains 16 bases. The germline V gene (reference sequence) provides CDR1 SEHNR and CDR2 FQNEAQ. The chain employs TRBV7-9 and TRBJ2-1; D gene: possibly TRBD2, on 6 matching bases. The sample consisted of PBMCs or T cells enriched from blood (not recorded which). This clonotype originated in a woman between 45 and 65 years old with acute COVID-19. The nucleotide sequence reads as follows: TGTGCCAGCAGCCCGCTCGCGGGGATAAACAATGAGCAGTTCTTC. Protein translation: CASSPLAGINNEQFF.